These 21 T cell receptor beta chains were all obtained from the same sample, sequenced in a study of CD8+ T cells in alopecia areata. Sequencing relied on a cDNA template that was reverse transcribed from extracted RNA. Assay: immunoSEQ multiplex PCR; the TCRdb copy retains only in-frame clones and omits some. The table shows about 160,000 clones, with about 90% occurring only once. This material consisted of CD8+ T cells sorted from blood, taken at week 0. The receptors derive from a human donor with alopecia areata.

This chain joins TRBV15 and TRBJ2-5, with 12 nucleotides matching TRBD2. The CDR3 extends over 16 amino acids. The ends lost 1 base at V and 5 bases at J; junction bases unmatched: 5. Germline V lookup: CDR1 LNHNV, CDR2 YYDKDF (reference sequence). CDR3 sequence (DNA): TGTGCCACCAGCAGAGTTCCTAGCGGGAGGGTCGAGACCCAGTACTTC. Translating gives CATSRVPSGRVETQYF.

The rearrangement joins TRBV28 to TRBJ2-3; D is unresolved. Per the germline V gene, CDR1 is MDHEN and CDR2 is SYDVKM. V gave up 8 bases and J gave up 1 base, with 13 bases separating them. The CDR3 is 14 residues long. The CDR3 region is CASFDPGGTDTQYF. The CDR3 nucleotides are TGTGCCAGCTTCGATCCCGGAGGCACAGATACGCAGTATTTT.

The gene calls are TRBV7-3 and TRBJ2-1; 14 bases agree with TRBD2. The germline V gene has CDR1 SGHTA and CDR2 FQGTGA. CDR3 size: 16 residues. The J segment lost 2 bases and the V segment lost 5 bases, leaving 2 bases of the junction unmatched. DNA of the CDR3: TGTGCCAGCAGCCCGGGACTAGCGGGGGCCTACAATGAGCAGTTCTTC. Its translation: CASSPGLAGAYNEQFF.

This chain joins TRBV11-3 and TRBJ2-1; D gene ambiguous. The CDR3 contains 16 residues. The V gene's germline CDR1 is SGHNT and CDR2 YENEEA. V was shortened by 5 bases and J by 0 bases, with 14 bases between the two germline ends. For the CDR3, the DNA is TGTGCCAGCAGCCCTGACTGGCAGAGCTCCTACAATGAGCAGTTCTTC. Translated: CASSPDWQSSYNEQFF.

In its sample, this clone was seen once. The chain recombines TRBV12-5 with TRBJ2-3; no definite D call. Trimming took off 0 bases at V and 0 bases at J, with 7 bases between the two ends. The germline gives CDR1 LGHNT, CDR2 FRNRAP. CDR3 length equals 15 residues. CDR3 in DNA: TGTGCTAGTGGTTTGGTCCCAGGCAGCACAGATACGCAGTATTTT. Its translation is CASGLVPGSTDTQYF.

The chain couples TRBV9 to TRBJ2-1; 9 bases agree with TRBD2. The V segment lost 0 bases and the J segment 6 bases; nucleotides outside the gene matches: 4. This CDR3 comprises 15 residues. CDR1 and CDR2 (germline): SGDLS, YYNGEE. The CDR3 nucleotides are TGTGCCAGCAGCGTAGATAGCGGGGGAGGCAATGAGCAGTTCTTC. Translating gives CASSVDSGGGNEQFF. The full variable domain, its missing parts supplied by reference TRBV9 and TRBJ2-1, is DSGVTQTPKHLITATGQRVTLRCSPRSGDLSVYWYQQSLDQGLQFLIQYYNGEERAKGNILERFSAQQFPDLHSELNLSSLELGDSALYFCASSVDSGGGNEQFFGPGTRLTVL.

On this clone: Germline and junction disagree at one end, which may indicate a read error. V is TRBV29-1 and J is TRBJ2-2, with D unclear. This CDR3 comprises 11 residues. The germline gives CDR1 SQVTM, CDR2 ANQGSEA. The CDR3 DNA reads TGCAGCGTTAAAGACACCGGGGAGCTGTTTTTT. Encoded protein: CSVKDTGELFF.

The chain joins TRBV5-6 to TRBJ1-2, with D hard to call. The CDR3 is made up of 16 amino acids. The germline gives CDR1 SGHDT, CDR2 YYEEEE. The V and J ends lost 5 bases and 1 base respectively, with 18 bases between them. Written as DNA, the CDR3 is TGTGCCAGCAGTACAAGGAAGAGGTCGGTTAACTATGGCTACACCTTC. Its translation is CASSTRKRSVNYGYTF.

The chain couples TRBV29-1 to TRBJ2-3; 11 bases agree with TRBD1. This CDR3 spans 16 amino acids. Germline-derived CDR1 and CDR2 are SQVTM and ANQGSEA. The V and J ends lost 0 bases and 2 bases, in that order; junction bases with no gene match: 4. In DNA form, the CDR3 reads TGCAGCGTTGAAGATATCGGACAGGGGGCCACAGATACGCAGTATTTT. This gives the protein CSVEDIGQGATDTQYF.

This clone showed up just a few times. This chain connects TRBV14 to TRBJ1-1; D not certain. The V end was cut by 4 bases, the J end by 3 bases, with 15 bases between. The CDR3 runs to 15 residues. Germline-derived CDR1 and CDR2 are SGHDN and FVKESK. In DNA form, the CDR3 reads TGTGCCAGCAGCCCAATCTTCATCGGTGACACTGAAGCTTTCTTT. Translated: CASSPIFIGDTEAFF.

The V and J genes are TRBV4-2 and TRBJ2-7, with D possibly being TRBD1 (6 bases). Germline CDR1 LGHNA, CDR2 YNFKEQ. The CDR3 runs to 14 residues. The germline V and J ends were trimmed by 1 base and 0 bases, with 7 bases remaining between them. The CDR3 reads CASSQGGGSYEQYF. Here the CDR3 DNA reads TGTGCCAGCAGCCAAGGAGGGGGCTCCTACGAGCAGTACTTC.

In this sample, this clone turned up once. CDR3 in amino acids: CASSLRAGSGGSYNEQFF. CDR3 DNA: TGTGCCAGCAGCTTAAGGGCCGGGAGCGGGGGCTCCTACAATGAGCAGTTCTTC. This chain uses TRBV11-2 with TRBJ2-1; 8 bases align to TRBD2. V lost 2 bases and J lost 0; bases outside the gene matches: 9. Germline V lookup: CDR1 SGHAT, CDR2 FQNNGV. The CDR3 length is 18 residues.

CDR3 sequence: CASSDPLGTGDEQYF. In nucleotides, the CDR3 is TGTGCCAGCAGTGACCCCCTGGGCACAGGGGACGAGCAGTACTTC. The V call is TRBV25-1, the J call TRBJ2-7; 7 bases align to TRBD1. The CDR3 totals 15 residues. The V gene's germline CDR1 is MGHDK and CDR2 SYGVNS. J was trimmed by 5 bases and V by 3 bases; bases with no gene match: 10.

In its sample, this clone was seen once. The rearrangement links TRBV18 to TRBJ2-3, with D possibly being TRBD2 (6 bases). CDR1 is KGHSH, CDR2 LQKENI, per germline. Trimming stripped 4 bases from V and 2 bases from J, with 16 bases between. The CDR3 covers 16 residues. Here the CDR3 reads CASSLGPGLSTDTQYF. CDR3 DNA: TGTGCCAGCTCACTGGGGCCGGGACTCTCCACAGATACGCAGTATTTT. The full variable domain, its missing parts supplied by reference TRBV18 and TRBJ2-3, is NAGVMQNPRHLVRRRGQEARLRCSPMKGHSHVYWYRQLPEEGLKFMVYLQKENIIDESGMPKERFSAEFPKEGPSILRIQQVVRGDSAAYFCASSLGPGLSTDTQYFGPGTRLTVL.

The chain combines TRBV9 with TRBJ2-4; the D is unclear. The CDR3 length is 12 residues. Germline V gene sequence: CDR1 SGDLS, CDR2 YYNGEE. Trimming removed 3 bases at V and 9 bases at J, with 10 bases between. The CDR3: CASSEGMGIQYF. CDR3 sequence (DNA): TGTGCCAGCAGCGAGGGCATGGGCATTCAGTACTTC.

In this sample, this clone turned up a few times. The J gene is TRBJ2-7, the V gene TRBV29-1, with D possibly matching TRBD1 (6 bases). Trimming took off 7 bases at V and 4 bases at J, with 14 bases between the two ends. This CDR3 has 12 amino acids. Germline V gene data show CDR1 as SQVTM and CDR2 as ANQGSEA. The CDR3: CSAAAGDYEQYF. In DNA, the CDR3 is TGCAGCGCCGCGGCAGGGGATTACGAGCAGTACTTC.

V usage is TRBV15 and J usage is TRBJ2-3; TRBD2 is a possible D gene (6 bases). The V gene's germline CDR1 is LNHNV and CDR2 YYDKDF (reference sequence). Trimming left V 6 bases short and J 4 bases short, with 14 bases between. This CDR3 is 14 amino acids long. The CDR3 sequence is CATRKAGNSDTQYF. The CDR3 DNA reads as TGTGCCACCAGGAAGGCGGGGAACTCAGATACGCAGTATTTT.

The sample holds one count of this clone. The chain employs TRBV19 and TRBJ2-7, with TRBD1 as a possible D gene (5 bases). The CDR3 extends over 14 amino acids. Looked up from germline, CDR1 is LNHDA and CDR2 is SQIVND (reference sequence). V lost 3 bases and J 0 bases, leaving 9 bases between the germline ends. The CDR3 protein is CASSMGQPSYEQYF. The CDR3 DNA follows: TGTGCCAGTAGTATGGGGCAGCCCTCCTACGAGCAGTACTTC.

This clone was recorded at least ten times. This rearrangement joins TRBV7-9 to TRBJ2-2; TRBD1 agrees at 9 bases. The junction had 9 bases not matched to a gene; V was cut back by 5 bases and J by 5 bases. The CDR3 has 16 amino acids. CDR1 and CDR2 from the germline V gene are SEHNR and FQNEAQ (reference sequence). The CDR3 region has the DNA TGTGCCAGCAGCAGGGGACAGGGAATGAGTACCGGGGAGCTGTTTTTT. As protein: CASSRGQGMSTGELFF.

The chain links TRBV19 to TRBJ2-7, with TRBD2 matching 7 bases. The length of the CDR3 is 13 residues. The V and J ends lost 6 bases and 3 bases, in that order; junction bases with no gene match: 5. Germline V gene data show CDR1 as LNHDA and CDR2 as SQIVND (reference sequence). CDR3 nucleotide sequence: TGTGCCAGTAGCGCGGGGGAGATCTACGAGCAGTACTTC. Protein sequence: CASSAGEIYEQYF.

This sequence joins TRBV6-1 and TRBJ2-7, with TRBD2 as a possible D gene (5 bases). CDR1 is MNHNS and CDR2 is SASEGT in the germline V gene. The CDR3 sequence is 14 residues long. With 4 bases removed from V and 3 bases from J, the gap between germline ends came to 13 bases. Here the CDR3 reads CASSAGSGFYEQYF. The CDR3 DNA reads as TGTGCCAGCAGTGCGGGAAGCGGTTTCTACGAGCAGTACTTC.